This TCR beta chain came from a study of T cell responses to AZD1222 COVID-19 vaccine. Study-wide results and caveats: Most donors were white British and more were female, and clonal diversity was possibly underestimated. Reports indicate that nearly half of spike-specific TCRs are directed at unmutated variant regions.

The germline V gene encodes CDR1 LGHNT and CDR2 FRNRAP. V was trimmed by 5 bases and J by 4 bases, leaving 8 bases between them. The CDR3 has 12 residues. Second-dose schedules of about 4 or about 12 weeks were combined. The data were produced by immunoSEQ multiplex PCR, yet TCRdb's version contains in-frame clones alone and is incomplete. The sample lists hundreds of thousands of clones, 94% occurring once. Remarks on this clone: As yet, its antigen is unknown.

This TCR derives from an adult who received the AZD1222 COVID-19 vaccine. V and J are TRBV12-5 and TRBJ1-2, with a weak D call TRBD1 (5 bases). Source: peripheral blood, taken 28 days after the second AZD1222 dose. CDR3 bases: TGTGCTAGTGGTCGCGACAGCTATGGCTACACCTTC. This gives the protein CASGRDSYGYTF. The full variable domain, in which reference TRBV12-5 and TRBJ1-2 provide the parts outside the CDR3, is DARVTQTPRHKVTEMGQEVTMRCQPILGHNTVFWYRQTMMQGLELLAYFRNRAPLDDSGMPKDRFSAEMPDATLATLKIQPSEPRDSAVYFCASGRDSYGYTFGSGTRLTVV.